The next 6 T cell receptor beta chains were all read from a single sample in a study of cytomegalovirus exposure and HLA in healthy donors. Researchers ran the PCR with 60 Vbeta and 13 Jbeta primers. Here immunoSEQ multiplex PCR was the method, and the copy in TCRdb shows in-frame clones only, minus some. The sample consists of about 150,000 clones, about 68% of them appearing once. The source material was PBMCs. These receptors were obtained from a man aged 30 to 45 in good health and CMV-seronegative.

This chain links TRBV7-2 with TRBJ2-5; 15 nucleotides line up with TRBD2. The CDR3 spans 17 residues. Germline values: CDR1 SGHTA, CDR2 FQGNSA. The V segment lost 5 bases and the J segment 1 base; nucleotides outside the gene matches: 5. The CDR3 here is CASSRGLAGGFQETQYF. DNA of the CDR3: TGTGCCAGCAGCCGGGGACTAGCGGGGGGATTCCAAGAGACCCAGTACTTC.

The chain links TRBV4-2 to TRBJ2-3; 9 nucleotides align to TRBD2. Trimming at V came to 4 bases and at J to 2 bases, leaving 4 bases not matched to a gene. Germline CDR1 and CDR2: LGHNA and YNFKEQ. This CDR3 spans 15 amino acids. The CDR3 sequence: CASSLKRGVTDTQYF. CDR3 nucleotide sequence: TGTGCCAGCAGCCTAAAGCGGGGGGTCACAGATACGCAGTATTTT.

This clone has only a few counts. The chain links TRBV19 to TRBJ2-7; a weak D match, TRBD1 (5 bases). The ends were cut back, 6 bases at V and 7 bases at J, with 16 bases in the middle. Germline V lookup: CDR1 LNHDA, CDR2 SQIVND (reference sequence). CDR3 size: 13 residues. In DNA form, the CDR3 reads TGTGCCAGTAGCGGCCAGATCCAGGGAGAGCAGTACTTC. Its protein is CASSGQIQGEQYF.

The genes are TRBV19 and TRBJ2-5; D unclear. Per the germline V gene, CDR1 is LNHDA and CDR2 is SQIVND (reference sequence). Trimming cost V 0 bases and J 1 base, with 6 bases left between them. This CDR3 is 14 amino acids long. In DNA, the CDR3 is TGTGCCAGTAGTATAGATCGGAGCCAAGAGACCCAGTACTTC. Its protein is CASSIDRSQETQYF.

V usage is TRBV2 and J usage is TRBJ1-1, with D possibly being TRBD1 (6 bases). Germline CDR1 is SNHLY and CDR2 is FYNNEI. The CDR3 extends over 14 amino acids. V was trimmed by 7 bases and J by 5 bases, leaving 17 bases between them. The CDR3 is CASNLRQGNTEAFF. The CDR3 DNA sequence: TGTGCCAGCAACCTAAGGCAGGGGAATACTGAAGCTTTCTTT. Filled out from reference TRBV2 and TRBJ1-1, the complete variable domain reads EPEVTQTPSHQVTQMGQEVILRCVPISNHLYFYWYRQILGQKVEFLVSFYNNEISEKSEIFDDQFSVERPDGSNFTLKIRSTKLEDSAMYFCASNLRQGNTEAFFGQGTRLTVV.

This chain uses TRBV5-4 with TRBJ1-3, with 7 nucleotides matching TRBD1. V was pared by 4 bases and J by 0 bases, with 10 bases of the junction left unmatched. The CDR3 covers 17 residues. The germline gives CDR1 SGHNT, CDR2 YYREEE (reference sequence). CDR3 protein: CASSPGQKHSSGNTIYF. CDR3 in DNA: TGTGCCAGCAGCCCGGGACAGAAGCATTCCTCTGGAAACACCATATATTTT.